Listed here are 28 T cell receptor beta chains from one sample, sequenced in a study of T-cell memory formation after mild COVID-19. TCRdb re-analysed the 5' RACE reads in MiXCR, keeping a single row per CDR3 protein. The sample contains 400,000 to 500,000 distinct CDR3 sequences, 20% of which appear only once. Material for sequencing was PBMCs or a T cell subset sorted from them (not recorded which). All receptors derive from an adult woman who had mild COVID-19 (a few samples of this study predate the infection). Cell type and time point are not known.

The V and J genes are TRBV11-2 and TRBJ2-3, with 10 bases fitting TRBD2. The CDR3 loop spans 16 amino acids. In germline, CDR1 is SGHAT, CDR2 FQNNGV. The V gene end was trimmed by 6 bases and the J gene end by 5 bases; junction bases not matched to a gene: 11. CDR3 residues: CASSLRAGGSKDTQYF. CDR3 nucleotides: TGTGCCAGCAGTTTACGAGCGGGGGGGAGTAAAGATACGCAGTATTTT.

The chain is built from TRBV20-1 and TRBJ2-3, with 12 bases fitting TRBD2. This CDR3 region has 15 residues. V was pared by 6 bases and J by 4 bases, with 8 bases of the junction left unmatched. The germline V gene encodes CDR1 DFQATT and CDR2 SNEGSKA (reference sequence). The CDR3 region has the DNA TGCAGTGCCCGGAGGACTAGCGGGATATCAGATACGCAGTATTTT. Translating gives CSARRTSGISDTQYF.

V and J are TRBV9 and TRBJ1-2; maybe TRBD1 (6 bases). This CDR3 has 16 residues. Germline CDR1 SGDLS, CDR2 YYNGEE. Trimming pared 0 bases from V and 3 bases from J, leaving 15 bases between. The CDR3 is CASSVGGALDDYGYTF. The CDR3 DNA sequence: TGTGCCAGCAGCGTAGGGGGGGCCCTGGATGACTATGGCTACACCTTC.

This clonotype was detected only once. The rearrangement links TRBV27 to TRBJ1-2; TRBD1 is a possible D gene (5 bases). This CDR3 spans 15 amino acids. V gave up 2 bases and J gave up 5 bases, with 15 bases separating them. Germline CDR1 and CDR2: MNHEY and SMNVEV (reference sequence). DNA of the CDR3: TGTGCCAGCAGTTTAGGTGGAGGGACTGTGTATGGCTACACCTTC. The encoded protein is CASSLGGGTVYGYTF.

Only a few counts were recorded for this clonotype. V gene TRBV7-9 combines with J gene TRBJ2-6; D unclear. The germline gives CDR1 SEHNR, CDR2 FQNEAQ (reference sequence). The CDR3 spans 17 residues. Trimming pared 2 bases from V and 1 base from J, leaving 12 bases between. The CDR3 spells CASSLPFVESGANVLTF. The CDR3 nucleotides read TGTGCCAGCAGCTTACCCTTTGTCGAGTCTGGGGCCAACGTCCTGACTTTC.

This clonotype was counted between two and nine times. The chain is built from TRBV18 and TRBJ1-1; TRBD1 is a possible D gene (6 bases). The CDR3 is 14 residues long. The germline V gene encodes CDR1 KGHSH and CDR2 LQKENI. V lost 4 bases and J 1 base, leaving 10 bases between the germline ends. The DNA for the CDR3 is TGTGCCAGCTCACGTGACAGGCAGAACACTGAAGCTTTCTTT. Amino acids: CASSRDRQNTEAFF.

This clonotype was picked up a small number of times. The chain has TRBV12-3 or TRBV12-4 and TRBJ2-5, with a weak D call TRBD2 (6 bases). This CDR3 contains 12 residues. V gave up 10 bases and J gave up 9 bases, with 18 bases separating them. DNA of the CDR3: TGTGCCATCGGGAGTAACGGTTTGCCCCAGTACTTC. Amino acids: CAIGSNGLPQYF.

This clonotype occurred a few times. V and J are TRBV4-3 and TRBJ2-3; D call uncertain. The germline V gene has CDR1 LGHNA and CDR2 YSLEER. This CDR3 contains 15 residues. Trimming left V 5 bases short and J 1 base short, with 13 bases between. The CDR3 here is CASSIFLAGTDTQYF. In DNA, the CDR3 is TGCGCCAGCAGCATCTTCTTGGCTGGCACAGATACGCAGTATTTT.

This clonotype appeared many times. This rearrangement joins TRBV20-1 to TRBJ2-5, with 7 nucleotides matching TRBD1. Germline V lookup: CDR1 DFQATT, CDR2 SNEGSKA (reference sequence). This CDR3 is 14 amino acids long. J gave up 3 bases and V 1 base, and 5 bases lay outside the gene matches. The CDR3 sequence: CSARVWDRKETQYF. CDR3 sequence (DNA): TGCAGTGCTAGAGTCTGGGACAGAAAAGAGACCCAGTACTTC.

This clonotype was observed a handful of times. The rearrangement links TRBV7-9 to TRBJ1-2; 7 bases match TRBD1. V shed 3 bases and J 2 bases; nucleotides not matched to a gene: 3. Germline V gene data show CDR1 as SEHNR and CDR2 as FQNEAQ (reference sequence). The CDR3 is 14 amino acids. This chain's CDR3 is CASSLSRGNYGYTF. The CDR3 DNA is TGTGCCAGCAGCTTGTCCAGGGGGAACTATGGCTACACCTTC.

The chain employs TRBV29-1 and TRBJ2-2, with D perhaps assigned TRBD1 or TRBD2 (6 bases each). The CDR3 is made up of 12 amino acids. Per the germline V gene, CDR1 is SQVTM and CDR2 is ANQGSEA. The DNA of the CDR3 is TGCGGGAAAATGGGGGGCTCCGGGGAGCTGTTTTTT. It specifies CGKMGGSGELFF.

The V call is TRBV7-2, the J call TRBJ1-1, with D perhaps TRBD1 (6 bases). This CDR3 comprises 12 residues. The germline CDR1 and CDR2 sequences are SGHTA and FQGNSA. Trimming took 5 bases from V and 11 from J, leaving 15 bases between them. The CDR3 sequence: CASSPVGGDAFF. In nucleotides, the CDR3 is TGTGCCAGCAGCCCAGTAGGGGGAGATGCTTTCTTT.

This clonotype occurred a few times. The chain recombines TRBV24-1 with TRBJ2-2; D remains ambiguous. The CDR3 contains 14 residues. Germline CDR1 reads KGHDR; CDR2 reads SFDVKD. V lost 4 bases to trimming and J lost 5 bases, with 10 bases between them. The CDR3 DNA follows: TGTGCCACCAGTGACCAAGGCCATACCGGGGAGCTGTTTTTT. Translated: CATSDQGHTGELFF.

Only a few counts were recorded for this clonotype. The gene calls are TRBV7-8 and TRBJ1-1; 7 bases agree with TRBD1. Germline V CDR1 and CDR2: SGHVS, FQNEAQ. The CDR3 runs 16 residues. J lost 2 bases, V lost 5 bases, and 11 bases had no gene match. The CDR3 loop is CASSPKRTGGNTEAFF. CDR3 DNA sequence: TGTGCCAGCAGCCCCAAACGGACAGGCGGAAACACTGAAGCTTTCTTT.

The chain carries TRBV9 and TRBJ2-3; weak D call: TRBD1 (6 bases). This CDR3 is built from 14 residues. Germline CDR1 is SGDLS and CDR2 is YYNGEE. The V and J ends lost 3 bases and 3 bases respectively, with 11 bases between them. CDR3 DNA sequence: TGTGCCAGCAGCGACCCGAGGGGGACAGATACGCAGTATTTT. Amino acids: CASSDPRGTDTQYF. Supplemented by reference TRBV9 and TRBJ2-3, the full variable domain reads DSGVTQTPKHLITATGQRVTLRCSPRSGDLSVYWYQQSLDQGLQFLIQYYNGEERAKGNILERFSAQQFPDLHSELNLSSLELGDSALYFCASSDPRGTDTQYFGPGTRLTVL.

J is TRBJ2-7 and V is TRBV11-2, with 9 bases fitting TRBD2. The CDR3 has 14 amino acids. CDR1 is SGHAT and CDR2 is FQNNGV in the germline V gene. The trim removed 6 bases at V and 4 bases at J, leaving 7 bases unmatched. The CDR3 DNA is TGTGCCAGCAGGGTTTTGCGGGAGGGATACGAGCAGTACTTC. It specifies CASRVLREGYEQYF.

The CDR3 nucleotides read TGTGCCAGCAGGGGGCCCCCCGACTATGTCCGCTACAATGAGCAGTTCTTC. This codes for CASRGPPDYVRYNEQFF. The gene calls are TRBV7-9 and TRBJ2-1; D may match TRBD1 or TRBD2 (5 bases each). V lost 6 bases and J 3 bases, leaving 21 bases between the germline ends. This CDR3 spans 17 amino acids. CDR1 is SEHNR, CDR2 FQNEAQ, per germline (reference sequence).

V is TRBV7-2 and J is TRBJ2-4; the D gene is possibly TRBD2 (7 bases). Germline-derived CDR1 and CDR2 are SGHTA and FQGNSA. The CDR3 has 17 amino acids. With 5 bases removed from V and 3 bases from J, the gap between germline ends came to 20 bases. The CDR3 coding sequence is TGTGCCAGCAGCCGCATTCGGGGGGCCGGTGACAAAAACATTCAGTACTTC. Protein: CASSRIRGAGDKNIQYF.

The chain couples TRBV19 to TRBJ2-2; D gene ambiguous. CDR1 and CDR2 from the germline V gene are LNHDA and SQIVND (reference sequence). The CDR3 runs to 14 residues. V dropped 3 bases and J dropped 8 bases, with 13 bases sitting between them. CDR3 in DNA: TGTGCCAGTAGTATTGTAGGCACCAAGGGGGAGCTGTTTTTT. Its protein is CASSIVGTKGELFF.

This clonotype was seen ten or more times. The rearrangement links TRBV5-1 to TRBJ2-1; no clear D. V lost 0 bases and J lost 2, with 9 bases in between. The germline gives CDR1 SGHRS, CDR2 YFSETQ. This CDR3 is 15 amino acids long. CDR3 sequence (DNA): TGCGCCAGCAGCTTGGCTAGGTCCGCCTACAATGAGCAGTTCTTC. It specifies CASSLARSAYNEQFF. The full variable domain, with the rest looked up from reference TRBV5-1 and TRBJ2-1, is KAGVTQTPRYLIKTRGQQVTLSCSPISGHRSVSWYQQTPGQGLQFLFEYFSETQRNKGNFPGRFSGRQFSNSRSEMNVSTLELGDSALYLCASSLARSAYNEQFFGPGTRLTVL.

V usage is TRBV20-1 and J usage is TRBJ1-5; 8 positions match TRBD1. CDR3 length: 15 residues. Germline trimming cut 2 bases from V and 9 bases from J; bases unmatched to any gene: 12. Looked up from germline, CDR1 is DFQATT and CDR2 is SNEGSKA (reference sequence). In DNA form, the CDR3 reads TGCAGTGCTAGAAGCGAGACAGGGGTTATTGGGCCCCAGCATTTT. Encoded protein: CSARSETGVIGPQHF.

This chain connects TRBV12-3 or TRBV12-4 to TRBJ2-3; D not certain. The CDR3 totals 15 residues. V gave up 5 bases and J gave up 4 bases, with 16 bases separating them. CDR3 sequence: CASSRSTIGADTQYF. The CDR3 DNA follows: TGTGCCAGCAGTCGTAGTACCATAGGCGCAGATACGCAGTATTTT.

The chain uses TRBV12-3 or TRBV12-4 and TRBJ2-6, with TRBD1 matching over 8 bases. Unmatched junction bases numbered 11, after V lost 7 bases and J lost 0 bases. This CDR3 comprises 18 residues. The CDR3 loop is CASTLNTGGNSGANVLTF. The CDR3, as DNA: TGTGCCAGCACCCTCAACACAGGGGGTAACTCTGGGGCCAACGTCCTGACTTTC.

This clonotype was seen a few times. The J gene is TRBJ1-5, the V gene TRBV7-2, with D hard to call. Germline-derived CDR1 and CDR2 are SGHTA and FQGNSA. The CDR3 length is 15 residues. Between the trimmed V and J ends, which lost 4 bases and 9 bases, there was a span of 19 bases. The CDR3, as DNA: TGTGCCAGCAGCTCCCTCCAATTGGCGGCCCGGCCCCAGCATTTT. Protein sequence: CASSSLQLAARPQHF.

The rearrangement joins TRBV12-3 or TRBV12-4 to TRBJ1-2, with D possibly matching TRBD1 (6 bases). The V end was cut by 3 bases, the J end by 4 bases, with 12 bases between. This CDR3 region has 14 residues. The CDR3 protein is CASSFQGRAYGYTF. The CDR3 DNA reads as TGTGCCAGCAGTTTTCAGGGGCGCGCCTATGGCTACACCTTC.

The chain links TRBV7-8 to TRBJ2-1; D is unresolved. CDR3 size: 15 residues. V was trimmed by 6 bases and J by 4 bases, leaving 16 bases between them. Per germline, CDR1 SGHVS and CDR2 FQNEAQ. The CDR3 sequence: CASSITRLIYNEQFF. The DNA for the CDR3 is TGTGCCAGCAGTATAACCCGGCTGATATACAATGAGCAGTTCTTC.

The chain joins TRBV6-5 to TRBJ1-2, with D perhaps matching TRBD1 (5 bases). The germline gives CDR1 MNHEY, CDR2 SVGAGI. V was cut by 6 bases and J by 6 bases, with 17 bases left in between. CDR3 size: 14 residues. CDR3 nucleotide sequence: TGTGCCAGCAGCCCCCTGCGAGGGGATGATGGCTACACCTTC. Amino acids: CASSPLRGDDGYTF.

The sample holds a few counts of this clonotype. The V call is TRBV5-1, the J call TRBJ2-7; TRBD2 matches 7 bases. This CDR3 has 18 amino acids. The J segment lost 0 bases and the V segment lost 1 base, leaving 13 bases of the junction unmatched. The germline V gene has CDR1 SGHRS and CDR2 YFSETQ. CDR3 coding DNA: TGCGCCAGCAGCTTGTTGAGTCTAGCGGATTTAGACTCCTACGAGCAGTACTTC. This gives the protein CASSLLSLADLDSYEQYF.